One and the same sample provided the 26 T cell receptor beta chains below, sequenced in a study of T cell clonality in common variable immunodeficiency. Clones were sequenced by immunoSEQ multiplex PCR, and TCRdb holds only the in-frame ones, with some missing. The sample offers 30,000 to 40,000 clones and no singletons, the top ten holding around a tenth. The specimen was peripheral blood mononuclear cells. The receptors were sampled from a person aged 18 to 69 in good health.

This clone has at least ten counts. The CDR3 is cut off 3 residues early in the read; its end comes from the germline J gene. The chain has TRBV7-8 and TRBJ1-6; 10 bases are shared with TRBD1. The CDR3 runs to 16 residues. The trim removed 5 bases at V and 6 bases at J, leaving 7 bases unmatched. CDR1 and CDR2 from the germline V gene are SGHVS and FQNEAQ. This CDR3 reads CASSLNGDRGNSPLHF. The sequenced part of the CDR3 DNA is TGTGCCAGCAGCCTGAATGGGGACAGGGGTAATTCACCC.

This clone was picked up many times. The CDR3 region is CARSLAGQGTSPLHF. The DNA read from the CDR3 is TGTGCCAGAAGCTTGGCCGGGCAGGGTACTTCACCC. The gene calls are TRBV5-3 and TRBJ1-6; possibly TRBD1 for D (5 bases). Read data end 3 residues before the CDR3 end; the end is taken from the germline J gene. TRBV5-3 has ORF status, its function being uncertain. The V and J ends lost 0 bases and 9 bases respectively, with 13 bases between them. The CDR3 length is 15 residues.

This clone was recorded many times. The CDR3 end lies 3 residues beyond the end of the read and is filled in from the germline J gene. The identical CDR3 is also encoded by other nucleotide sequences in the sample. The chain combines TRBV7-6 with TRBJ2-1, with 9 bases lining up with TRBD2. Per germline, CDR1 SGHVS and CDR2 FNYEAQ. CDR3 size: 16 residues. With 1 base clipped from V and 4 bases from J, the junction kept 5 bases outside the gene matches. The CDR3 sequence is CASSLVGLAGYNEQFF. Incomplete CDR3 DNA: TGTGCCAGCAGCTTAGTAGGGCTAGCGGGATACAATGAG.

Of note for this clone: The read is 3 residues too short to cover the CDR3 end, so that end is filled in from the germline J gene. The J gene is TRBJ1-5, the V gene TRBV19; D unresolved. The CDR3 loop spans 18 amino acids. Trimming removed 4 bases at V and 5 bases at J, with 24 bases between. The V gene's germline CDR1 is LNHDA and CDR2 SQIVND (reference sequence). CDR3 residues: CASSTDYLFQREYQPQHF. The DNA read from the CDR3 is TGTGCCAGTAGTACTGATTACCTTTTTCAGCGAGAGTATCAGCCC.

This clone was detected many times. The read terminates 3 residues before the CDR3 end, so the remaining end is supplied by the germline J gene. The V gene is TRBV7-9, the J gene TRBJ2-5; 8 positions match TRBD2. The length of the CDR3 is 15 residues. V shed 5 bases, J shed 5 bases, and the junction held 10 bases outside the gene matches. Germline CDR1 SEHNR, CDR2 FQNEAQ (reference sequence). The CDR3 region is CASSEPRGGPETQYF. CDR3 bases read: TGTGCCAGCAGCGAACCCCGGGGGGGGCCGGAGACC.

Of note for this clone: At one end the junction does not follow the germline gene, possibly because of a read error. The sequence runs out 3 residues before the end of the CDR3; the remainder is reconstructed from the germline J gene. Other DNA sequences of this sample code for an identical CDR3. The chain combines TRBV5-1 with TRBJ1-3, with 10 bases matching TRBD1. CDR1 is SGHRS, CDR2 YFSETQ, per germline. The CDR3 extends over 19 amino acids. The DNA read from the CDR3 is TGCGCCAGCAGCCCGAAGACAGGGGGCGCGGGAGTTGGTGGAAACACT. This translates into CASSPKTGGAGVGGNT. From start to end, the CDR3 is CASSPKTGGAGVGGNTIYF.

Ten or more counts support this clone. The read halts 3 residues ahead of the CDR3 end, with the missing end drawn from the germline J gene. The chain couples TRBV12-3 or TRBV12-4 to TRBJ1-4, with 8 nucleotides matching TRBD1. The CDR3 extends over 15 amino acids. After removal of 5 bases from V and 6 bases from J, the junction contained 8 bases not matched to a gene. The CDR3 here is CASSTSGGSYEKLFF. The sequenced part of the CDR3 DNA is TGTGCCAGCAGTACCTCAGGGGGCAGTTATGAAAAA.

At least ten counts were recorded for this clone. The read is 3 residues too short to cover the CDR3 end, so that end is filled in from the germline J gene. The chain is built from TRBV29-1 and TRBJ2-3; 10 bases are shared with TRBD2. Germline V lookup: CDR1 SQVTM, CDR2 ANQGSEA. The CDR3 contains 17 residues. Unmatched junction bases numbered 11, after V lost 5 bases and J lost 0 bases. CDR3 bases read: TGCAGCGTTAGCTACCCGGGACTAGCGCGAAGCACAGATACG. This sequence encodes CSVSYPGLARSTDT. The whole CDR3 reads CSVSYPGLARSTDTQYF.

This clone was detected many times. The read falls 3 residues short of the CDR3 end, and the missing part is taken from the germline J gene. The rearrangement uses TRBV5-4 and TRBJ1-1, with D unclear. The CDR3 totals 12 residues. Germline-derived CDR1 and CDR2 are SGHNT and YYREEE (reference sequence). The ends were cut back, 2 bases at V and 7 bases at J, with 9 bases in the middle. The CDR3 loop reads CASSLQTFEAFF. CDR3 DNA (partial): TGTGCCAGCAGCTTACAGACATTTGAA.

This clone was counted a few times. The missing CDR3 end, 3 residues past where the read stops, is filled in from the germline J gene. The V and J genes are TRBV30 and TRBJ2-2, with 8 bases aligning to TRBD1. CDR1 and CDR2 (germline): GTSNPN, SVGIG (reference sequence). The CDR3 extends over 15 amino acids. The CDR3 spells CAWSVGQGHNSPLFF. The part of the CDR3 DNA that was read is TGTGCCTGGAGTGTAGGACAGGGACATAATTCACCG.

This clone was picked up many times. The read ends 3 residues before the CDR3 terminus; that terminus is restored from the germline J gene. The V and J genes are TRBV30 and TRBJ2-7, with 8 bases that match TRBD2. With V trimmed by 3 bases and J by 6 bases, 13 bases remained unmatched. CDR3 length equals 15 residues. The V gene's germline CDR1 is GTSNPN and CDR2 SVGIG (reference sequence). This chain's CDR3 is CAWRFSGKGIAEQYF. The sequenced CDR3 bases are TGTGCCTGGAGGTTTAGCGGGAAAGGGATTGCCGAG.

To note about this clone: The CDR3 end is not reached by the read, which stops 3 residues before it; the germline J gene fills it in. The genes are TRBV7-3 and TRBJ1-6, with TRBD1 as a possible D gene (5 bases). V dropped 2 bases and J dropped 5 bases, with 16 bases sitting between them. Germline V lookup: CDR1 SGHTA, CDR2 FQGTGA. The CDR3 spans 17 residues. CDR3 sequence: CASSLGPIWGDNSPLHF. CDR3 DNA (partial): TGTGCCAGCAGCTTAGGCCCCATTTGGGGGGATAATTCACCC. Full variable domain (rest looked up from reference TRBV7-3 and TRBJ1-6): GAGVSQTPSNKVTEKGKYVELRCDPISGHTALYWYRQSLGQGPEFLIYFQGTGAADDSGLPNDRFFAVRPEGSVSTLKIQRTERGDSAVYLCASSLGPIWGDNSPLHFGNGTRLTVT.

This clone occurred many times. The CDR3 extends 3 residues past the end of the read, so its final part is completed from the germline J gene. This chain uses TRBV7-9 with TRBJ2-7, with 7 positions matching TRBD1. Germline loops: CDR1 SEHNR, CDR2 FQNEAQ (reference sequence). The CDR3 runs to 13 residues. The J segment lost 5 bases and the V segment lost 7 bases, leaving 8 bases of the junction unmatched. The CDR3 here is CASNDREVHEQYF. Incomplete CDR3 DNA: TGTGCCAGCAACGACAGGGAAGTTCACGAG. The full variable domain, in which reference TRBV7-9 and TRBJ2-7 provide the parts outside the CDR3, is DTGVSQNPRHKITKRGQNVTFRCDPISEHNRLYWYRQTLGQGPEFLTYFQNEAQLEKSRLLSDRFSAERPKGSFSTLEIQRTEQGDSAMYLCASNDREVHEQYFGPGTRLTVT.

This clone was counted at least ten times. The read finishes 3 residues shy of the CDR3 end, and the germline J gene is used to complete it. The V and J genes are TRBV7-3 and TRBJ2-7, with 7 bases identical to TRBD1. The CDR3 extends over 15 amino acids. Germline loops: CDR1 SGHTA, CDR2 FQGTGA. The J segment lost 3 bases and the V segment lost 1 base, leaving 6 bases of the junction unmatched. CDR3 sequence: CASSLRPDRDYEQYF. CDR3 DNA (partial): TGTGCCAGCAGCTTAAGGCCCGACAGGGACTACGAG. The full variable domain, with the rest looked up from reference TRBV7-3 and TRBJ2-7, is GAGVSQTPSNKVTEKGKYVELRCDPISGHTALYWYRQSLGQGPEFLIYFQGTGAADDSGLPNDRFFAVRPEGSVSTLKIQRTERGDSAVYLCASSLRPDRDYEQYFGPGTRLTVT.

Ten or more counts support this clone. The read stops 3 residues short of the end of the CDR3; the missing end is completed from the germline J gene. This sequence joins TRBV7-9 and TRBJ2-7; 9 bases are shared with TRBD2. With V trimmed by 5 bases and J by 0 bases, 5 bases remained unmatched. Looked up from germline, CDR1 is SEHNR and CDR2 is FQNEAQ (reference sequence). This CDR3 region has 15 residues. The CDR3: CASSPGLASSYEQYF. The CDR3 DNA, read in part, is TGTGCCAGCAGCCCGGGACTAGCTAGCTCCTACGAG.

This clone appeared many times. The CDR3 end is not reached by the read, which stops 3 residues before it; the germline J gene fills it in. The rearrangement links TRBV11-3 to TRBJ2-1; possible D gene TRBD2, 5 bases. Germline values: CDR1 SGHNT, CDR2 YENEEA. Trimming pared 0 bases from V and 6 bases from J, leaving 9 bases between. This CDR3 is 14 amino acids long. Incomplete CDR3 DNA: TGTGCCAGCAGCTTAGACCGTCGGGGCAATGAG. Translated, it gives CASSLDRRGNE. The CDR3 as a whole reads CASSLDRRGNEQFF. The variable domain in full, completed from reference TRBV11-3 and TRBJ2-1, reads EAGVVQSPRYKIIEKKQPVAFWCNPISGHNTLYWYLQNLGQGPELLIRYENEEAVDDSQLPKDRFSAERLKGVDSTLKIQPAELGDSAVYLCASSLDRRGNEQFFGPGTRLTVL.

This clone was observed many times. The read finishes 3 residues shy of the CDR3 end, and the germline J gene is used to complete it. The V and J genes are TRBV20-1 and TRBJ2-7, with 14 bases aligning to TRBD2. Germline V gives CDR1 DFQATT, CDR2 SNEGSKA (reference sequence). J gave up 2 bases and V 5 bases, and 8 bases lay outside the gene matches. This CDR3 spans 16 amino acids. The CDR3 bases that were read are TGCAGTGCTCACCGACTAGCGGGAGGGCCCCCCTACGAG. It codes for CSAHRLAGGPPYE. In full, the CDR3 reads CSAHRLAGGPPYEQYF.

This clone was counted many times. With the read ending 3 residues before the CDR3 end, the germline J gene is used to fill in that end. The chain employs TRBV4-1 and TRBJ2-7; 10 bases fit TRBD2. There are 16 residues in the CDR3. The germline CDR1 and CDR2 sequences are MGHRA and YSYEKL. J gave up 4 bases and V 0 bases, and 6 bases lay outside the gene matches. This CDR3 reads CASSQDRASGSYEQYF. CDR3 bases read: TGCGCCAGCAGCCAAGATAGGGCTAGCGGGAGTTACGAG.

This clone was counted many times. The CDR3 end falls 3 residues outside the read, so it is completed with the germline J gene. The V call is TRBV2, the J call TRBJ1-4; 9 bases fit TRBD1. After removal of 6 bases from V and 8 bases from J, the junction contained 10 bases not matched to a gene. Germline lookup yields CDR1 SNHLY and CDR2 FYNNEI. This CDR3 is 15 amino acids long. The CDR3 is CASSLDRGQEEKLFF. CDR3 DNA, as far as it was read: TGTGCCAGCAGCCTGGACAGGGGACAAGAGGAAAAA.

Remarks on this clone: The sequenced fragment ends 3 residues before the CDR3 boundary, so the rest is inferred from the germline J gene. The same CDR3 can be traced to other DNA sequences in this sample. The rearrangement joins TRBV19 to TRBJ2-7; 7 nucleotides align to TRBD2. CDR3 length: 15 residues. Per germline, CDR1 LNHDA and CDR2 SQIVND (reference sequence). The V segment lost 2 bases and the J segment 4 bases; nucleotides outside the gene matches: 8. The CDR3 DNA, read in part, is TGTGCCAGTAGTATAAGCGGGATGACGGGATACGAG. Its translation: CASSISGMTGYE. The entire CDR3 sequence reads CASSISGMTGYEQYF.

To note about this clone: Coverage ceases 3 residues before the CDR3 finishes, and the germline J gene fills in the end. This chain uses TRBV19 with TRBJ1-2; D remains unclear. Germline CDR1 reads LNHDA; CDR2 reads SQIVND (reference sequence). This CDR3 comprises 16 residues. CDR3 amino acids: CASSAPRGDGPYDYTF. The CDR3 DNA, read in part, is TGTGCCAGTAGTGCCCCCCGCGGGGATGGACCCTACGAC.

Points on this clone: The read stops 3 residues short of the end of the CDR3; the missing end is completed from the germline J gene. This chain connects TRBV11-1 to TRBJ2-7; 7 bases are a match to TRBD2. With 1 base clipped from V and 2 bases from J, the junction kept 5 bases outside the gene matches. Germline CDR1 and CDR2: SGHAT and FQDESV (reference sequence). CDR3 length equals 15 residues. The DNA read from the CDR3 is TGTGCCAGCAGCTTAGTAGCGGGCCCGACCTACGAG. This encodes CASSLVAGPTYE. The whole CDR3 sequence reads CASSLVAGPTYEQYF. Combining the CDR3 with reference TRBV11-1 and TRBJ2-7 gives the whole variable domain EAEVAQSPRYKITEKSQAVAFWCDPISGHATLYWYRQILGQGPELLVQFQDESVVDDSQLPKDRFSAERLKGVDSTLKIQPAELGDSAMYLCASSLVAGPTYEQYFGPGTRLTVT.

This clone was detected ten times or more. Read coverage stops 3 residues before the CDR3 terminus; the germline J gene supplies the remainder. Different DNA sequences within this sample yield the same CDR3. J is TRBJ2-7 and V is TRBV7-9; D is unclear. Germline V gene lookup returns CDR1 SEHNR and CDR2 FQNEAQ (reference sequence). This CDR3 contains 11 residues. Trimming cost V 5 bases and J 4 bases, with 6 bases left between them. The CDR3 DNA, read in part, is TGTGCCAGCAGCCGTTCTTACGAG. Its translation is CASSRSYE. The complete CDR3 reads CASSRSYEQYF.

At least ten counts were recorded for this clone. The CDR3 extends 3 residues past the end of the read, so its final part is completed from the germline J gene. This chain links TRBV4-2 with TRBJ2-7, with 9 bases lining up with TRBD2. There are 17 residues in the CDR3. After removal of 0 bases from V and 5 bases from J, the junction contained 11 bases not matched to a gene. CDR1 LGHNA and CDR2 YNFKEQ come from the germline V gene. The chain's CDR3 is CASSQEGLAGVGDEQYF. The sequenced CDR3 bases are TGTGCCAGCAGCCAAGAGGGATTAGCGGGAGTAGGCGACGAG.

Turning to this clone: The read gets to within 3 residues of the CDR3 end, and the germline J gene fills in the rest. The V call is TRBV6-7, the J call TRBJ1-4; the D gene is possibly TRBD1 (5 bases). TRBV6-7 is placed among ORFs of uncertain function. The length of the CDR3 is 14 residues. The CDR3 loop reads CASRRDSYNSPLFF. The DNA read from the CDR3 is TGTGCCAGCAGGCGGGACTCCTATAATTCACCA.

The sample holds many counts of this clone. The observed sequence ends 3 residues before the CDR3 terminus, with the missing tail filled in from the germline J gene. The V call is TRBV19, the J call TRBJ2-4; a weak D match, TRBD1 (6 bases). Germline assignment: CDR1 LNHDA and CDR2 SQIVND (reference sequence). V was clipped by 8 bases and J by 0 bases, with 14 bases between them. This CDR3 has 15 residues. CDR3 sequence reads: CASGRDTVAKNIQYF. The sequenced CDR3 bases are TGTGCCAGTGGACGGGACACCGTAGCCAAAAACATT. Full variable domain (outside the CDR3, taken from reference TRBV19 and TRBJ2-4): DGGITQSPKYLFRKEGQNVTLSCEQNLNHDAMYWYRQDPGQGLRLIYYSQIVNDFQKGDIAEGYSVSREKKESFPLTVTSAQKNPTAFYLCASGRDTVAKNIQYFGAGTRLSVL.